The 25 T cell receptor beta chains listed next were all sequenced from one sample in a study of shared clonotypes between healthy human individuals. The table came from immunoSEQ multiplex PCR; TCRdb's copy has only in-frame clones and leaves some out. The data contain 330,000 or so clones, around 67% of them singletons. Sequenced input: memory CD4+ T cells sorted from blood. Indicated subset: CD45RA-negative fraction. The receptors shown here come from a man aged 25-45 years in good health.

The chain employs TRBV7-8 and TRBJ2-7; a weak D match, TRBD1 (7 bases). Trimming cost V 3 bases and J 3 bases, with 15 bases left between them. This CDR3 is 15 amino acids long. Germline V gene data show CDR1 as SGHVS and CDR2 as FQNEAQ. CDR3 in amino acids: CASSFGAGGGYEQYF. The DNA of the CDR3 is TGTGCCAGCAGCTTCGGCGCAGGGGGAGGCTACGAGCAGTACTTC.

The genes are TRBV18 and TRBJ2-2, with D maybe TRBD1 (6 bases). Trimming shortened V by 3 bases and J by 5 bases, and 19 bases separated the two germline ends. CDR3 length: 17 residues. From germline, CDR1 is KGHSH and CDR2 LQKENI. CDR3 sequence reads: CASSPRPSEQGTGELFF. The CDR3 DNA follows: TGTGCCAGCTCACCCAGACCATCTGAGCAGGGGACCGGGGAGCTGTTTTTT. The variable domain in full, with the rest retrieved from reference TRBV18 and TRBJ2-2, is NAGVMQNPRHLVRRRGQEARLRCSPMKGHSHVYWYRQLPEEGLKFMVYLQKENIIDESGMPKERFSAEFPKEGPSILRIQQVVRGDSAAYFCASSPRPSEQGTGELFFGEGSRLTVL.

This clone showed up just once. V is TRBV6-5 and J is TRBJ2-7; tentatively, D is TRBD1 or TRBD2 (5 bases each). V lost 8 bases, J lost 5 bases, and 22 bases lay in between. Germline loops: CDR1 MNHEY, CDR2 SVGAGI. CDR3 length equals 15 residues. The CDR3 loop reads CASRGFNPGAHEQYF. The CDR3 DNA reads as TGTGCCAGCCGCGGGTTTAACCCCGGGGCCCACGAGCAGTACTTC.

The rearrangement links TRBV5-5 to TRBJ2-5; 9 nucleotides line up with TRBD1. Germline loops: CDR1 SGHKS, CDR2 YYEKEE (reference sequence). J was trimmed by 4 bases and V by 3 bases; bases with no gene match: 7. This CDR3 has 15 residues. The CDR3 region is CASSWGQGYVETQYF. CDR3 nucleotides: TGTGCCAGCAGCTGGGGACAGGGATATGTAGAGACCCAGTACTTC.

J is TRBJ2-3 and V is TRBV11-2; no firm D call. Looked up from germline, CDR1 is SGHAT and CDR2 is FQNNGV. The CDR3 spans 17 residues. V lost 4 bases and J 4 bases, leaving 21 bases between the germline ends. In DNA form, the CDR3 reads TGTGCCAGCAGCTCTCTTGTCGACCGTCTGGGCGCAGATACGCAGTATTTT. Amino acid sequence: CASSSLVDRLGADTQYF.

This clone was picked up one time. The V and J genes are TRBV7-2 and TRBJ1-2; D perhaps matches TRBD1 (5 bases). The CDR3 sequence is 13 residues long. In germline, CDR1 is SGHTA, CDR2 FQGNSA. V gave up 5 bases and J gave up 2 bases, with 9 bases separating them. Here the CDR3 DNA reads TGTGCCAGCAGCCGGGACGAAAACTATGGCTACACCTTC. Amino acids: CASSRDENYGYTF.

The chain is built from TRBV4-2 and TRBJ2-7; 12 bases map to TRBD2. Germline-derived CDR1 and CDR2 are LGHNA and YNFKEQ. The V and J ends lost 4 bases and 4 bases, in that order; junction bases with no gene match: 5. This CDR3 comprises 15 residues. In DNA, the CDR3 is TGTGCCAGCAGCCGCAGACTAGCGGGAGAATACGAGCAGTACTTC. It yields the protein CASSRRLAGEYEQYF.

This rearrangement joins TRBV4-1 to TRBJ2-5; 9 bases agree with TRBD1. With the DNA end fitting TRBJ2-7 better, the J assignment may be wrong. The CDR3 sequence is 15 residues long. Germline V gives CDR1 MGHRA, CDR2 YSYEKL. The CDR3, as DNA: TGCGCCAGCAGCCACCCCGGACAGGGGATCTACGAGCAGTACTTC. Protein product: CASSHPGQGIYEQYF.

J is TRBJ2-1 and V is TRBV19; D perhaps matches TRBD2 (5 bases). The CDR3 is 14 amino acids. The V gene's germline CDR1 is LNHDA and CDR2 SQIVND (reference sequence). V was clipped by 8 bases and J by 4 bases, with 15 bases between them. The CDR3 reads CASHPAGGYNEQFF. Written as DNA, the CDR3 is TGTGCCAGTCACCCCGCGGGCGGATACAATGAGCAGTTCTTC.

This clone was detected only once. The chain combines TRBV15 with TRBJ1-4, with a weak D call TRBD1 (5 bases). V was clipped by 1 base and J by 8 bases, with 17 bases between them. The CDR3 runs 16 residues. Germline loops: CDR1 LNHNV, CDR2 YYDKDF (reference sequence). The CDR3 loop reads CATSRVTAGSREKLFF. The CDR3 nucleotides are TGTGCCACCAGCAGAGTTACGGCAGGGAGCCGCGAAAAACTGTTTTTT.

The chain has TRBV13 and TRBJ1-1; D is possibly TRBD1 (5 bases). Trimming removed 6 bases at V and 0 bases at J, with 14 bases between. Germline CDR1 and CDR2: PRHDT and FYEKMQ (reference sequence). The CDR3 contains 15 residues. The CDR3 DNA sequence: TGTGCCAGCAGGCTCTGGACATCTATGAACACTGAAGCTTTCTTT. As protein: CASRLWTSMNTEAFF.

The chain carries TRBV11-3 and TRBJ2-7; D gene unclear. This CDR3 region has 13 residues. The V end lost 0 bases, the J end lost 3 bases, and 6 bases lay between the germline ends. The germline V gene has CDR1 SGHNT and CDR2 YENEEA. The CDR3 protein is CASSLDRSYEQYF. The CDR3 DNA sequence: TGTGCCAGCAGCTTAGATAGAAGCTACGAGCAGTACTTC. Variable domain in full (rest from reference TRBV11-3 and TRBJ2-7): EAGVVQSPRYKIIEKKQPVAFWCNPISGHNTLYWYLQNLGQGPELLIRYENEEAVDDSQLPKDRFSAERLKGVDSTLKIQPAELGDSAVYLCASSLDRSYEQYFGPGTRLTVT.

The count of this clone is one. V is TRBV7-2 and J is TRBJ2-5; D unresolved. The CDR3 covers 14 residues. With 2 bases removed from V and 2 bases from J, the gap between germline ends came to 9 bases. Germline assignment: CDR1 SGHTA and CDR2 FQGNSA. CDR3 sequence reads: CASSLMAAQETQYF. DNA for the CDR3: TGTGCCAGCAGCTTAATGGCTGCTCAAGAGACCCAGTACTTC.

V usage is TRBV29-1 and J usage is TRBJ2-1; 8 nucleotides line up with TRBD1. Germline CDR1 and CDR2: SQVTM and ANQGSEA. The junction had 9 bases not matched to a gene; V was cut back by 3 bases and J by 2 bases. CDR3 size: 16 residues. CDR3 nucleotide sequence: TGCAGCGTTGATGCCCAGGACAGGGTGCCCTACAATGAGCAGTTCTTC. Amino acid sequence: CSVDAQDRVPYNEQFF.

The chain couples TRBV28 to TRBJ2-1; 9 nucleotides agree with TRBD1. The CDR3 is 14 amino acids. The V gene's germline CDR1 is MDHEN and CDR2 SYDVKM. V shed 11 bases, J shed 4 bases, and the junction held 9 bases outside the gene matches. CDR3 bases: TGTGCCGGGAAGGACAGGGGCTCTTACAATGAGCAGTTCTTC. Amino acids: CAGKDRGSYNEQFF.

This clone was counted a few times. The J gene is TRBJ1-2, the V gene TRBV7-9; 9 bases are a match to TRBD1. The CDR3 loop spans 12 amino acids. The germline V gene has CDR1 SEHNR and CDR2 FQNEAQ (reference sequence). The V and J ends lost 9 bases and 8 bases, in that order; junction bases with no gene match: 7. CDR3 region: CASEQGAGGYTF. In nucleotides, the CDR3 is TGTGCCAGTGAACAGGGGGCAGGAGGCTACACCTTC.

The chain is built from TRBV5-1 and TRBJ1-3; possibly TRBD1 for D (5 bases). The CDR3 loop spans 15 amino acids. Trimming took off 4 bases at V and 4 bases at J, with 15 bases between the two ends. Looked up from germline, CDR1 is SGHRS and CDR2 is YFSETQ. This CDR3 is CASSEIGGEGNTIYF. CDR3 DNA: TGCGCCAGCAGCGAAATCGGGGGGGAAGGAAACACCATATATTTT.

The chain recombines TRBV4-3 with TRBJ1-3; D gene unclear. Per germline, CDR1 LGHNA and CDR2 YSLEER. V shed 3 bases and J shed 4 bases, with 7 bases lying between them. The CDR3 has 13 amino acids. The CDR3 is CASSQGRGNTIYF. The CDR3 DNA sequence: TGCGCCAGCAGCCAGGGGAGAGGAAACACCATATATTTT.

The rearrangement links TRBV5-1 to TRBJ2-5; TRBD1 is a possible D gene (6 bases). The V and J ends lost 0 bases and 2 bases respectively, with 11 bases between them. The CDR3 is made up of 15 amino acids. CDR1 is SGHRS, CDR2 YFSETQ, per germline. The CDR3 region is CASSLGPGQQETQYF. DNA of the CDR3: TGCGCCAGCAGCTTGGGCCCCGGACAGCAAGAGACCCAGTACTTC.

This clone has ten or more counts. The rearrangement joins TRBV5-4 to TRBJ2-5; 8 bases are shared with TRBD2. This CDR3 is built from 15 residues. J lost 5 bases, V lost 0 bases, and 6 bases had no gene match. Germline V CDR1 and CDR2: SGHNT, YYREEE (reference sequence). The CDR3 DNA sequence: TGTGCCAGCAGCTTGGCCACGGGAGGGGGGGAGACCCAGTACTTC. Residues: CASSLATGGGETQYF.

This chain links TRBV9 with TRBJ2-1, with 8 nucleotides matching TRBD1. Germline V gene lookup returns CDR1 SGDLS and CDR2 YYNGEE. V gave up 4 bases and J gave up 0 bases; unmatched junction bases: 6. CDR3 length: 16 residues. CDR3 protein: CASSPRTGTSYNEQFF. The CDR3 DNA sequence: TGTGCCAGCAGCCCTCGGACAGGGACCTCCTACAATGAGCAGTTCTTC.

CDR3 bases: TGTGCCAGCAGCGTTGATAATGCGAGGGGAAGCTATGGCTACACCTTC. It translates to CASSVDNARGSYGYTF. This sequence joins TRBV9 and TRBJ1-2; TRBD1 might be the D (5 bases). From germline, CDR1 is SGDLS and CDR2 YYNGEE. The CDR3 covers 16 residues. Trimming removed 2 bases at V and 4 bases at J, with 18 bases between.

The chain couples TRBV20-1 to TRBJ1-4; no firm D call. V lost 2 bases, J lost 3 bases, and 1 base lay in between. This CDR3 is built from 11 residues. Germline-derived CDR1 and CDR2 are DFQATT and SNEGSKA (reference sequence). The CDR3 DNA follows: TGCAGTGCTAGACCTAATGAAAAACTGTTTTTT. This codes for CSARPNEKLFF.

V is TRBV5-8 and J is TRBJ1-1; D is unresolved. Germline loops: CDR1 SGHTS, CDR2 YDEGEE. V lost 0 bases and J 4 bases, leaving 16 bases between the germline ends. The CDR3 runs to 16 residues. CDR3 DNA: TGTGCCAGCAGCTTGGTATCGCCGGCCTTAGGCACTGAAGCTTTCTTT. Amino acid sequence: CASSLVSPALGTEAFF.

V gene TRBV11-1 combines with J gene TRBJ2-7; TRBD1 agrees at 8 bases. This CDR3 has 14 amino acids. Trimming took 4 bases from V and 4 from J; bases not matched to a gene: 6. Germline CDR1 reads SGHAT; CDR2 reads FQDESV (reference sequence). CDR3 loop: CASSYSGQGYEQYF. CDR3 nucleotides: TGTGCCAGCAGCTATTCCGGACAGGGTTACGAGCAGTACTTC.